These 28 T cell receptor beta chains were sequenced from one sample in a study of T cell repertoires in cytomegalovirus infection. TCRdb called the reads again in MiXCR, with one record for every CDR3 protein. The top ten hold 8.5% to 9% of the sample, which has more than 250,000 distinct CDR3 sequences, roughly 15% seen once. Sample: PBMCs. These receptors originate from a human donor in good health (CMV status not recorded). Some clones in this sample may be carry-over from other donors' samples.

This clonotype has only a few counts. The DNA of the CDR3 is TGTGCCAGCAGTTTCTCAATAGAGGCCCCTTACAATGAGCAGTTCTTC. Its protein is CASSFSIEAPYNEQFF. The chain has TRBV6-6 and TRBJ2-1, with D unresolved. The CDR3 sequence is 16 residues long. The ends were cut back, 4 bases at V and 4 bases at J, with 17 bases in the middle. From germline, CDR1 is MNHNY and CDR2 SVGAGI (reference sequence).

A word on this clonotype: Compared with germline, one end of the junction differs, possibly owing to a read error. This rearrangement joins TRBV2 to TRBJ1-2; TRBD1 might be the D (6 bases). CDR1 and CDR2 from the germline V gene are SNHLY and FYNNEI. The length of the CDR3 is 9 residues. The CDR3 DNA follows: TGTGCCAGCAGTGAGACAGGCGGTTTC. It codes for CASSETGGF.

This clonotype was counted between two and nine times. The J gene is TRBJ2-2, the V gene TRBV7-9, with a possible D match to TRBD2 (6 bases). With 5 bases removed from V and 2 bases from J, the gap between germline ends came to 12 bases. Germline CDR1 reads SEHNR; CDR2 reads FQNEAQ (reference sequence). CDR3 size: 15 residues. CDR3 in amino acids: CASSAGTQNTGELFF. Written as DNA, the CDR3 is TGTGCCAGCAGCGCCGGGACTCAAAACACCGGGGAGCTGTTTTTT.

The chain couples TRBV5-1 to TRBJ2-1; a weak D match, TRBD1 (5 bases). V was trimmed by 2 bases and J by 7 bases, leaving 13 bases between them. The CDR3 extends over 14 amino acids. The germline V gene encodes CDR1 SGHRS and CDR2 YFSETQ. As DNA, the CDR3 is TGCGCCAGCAGCTTAACAGGTCCTTGGAATGAGCAGTTCTTC. This translates into CASSLTGPWNEQFF.

This chain uses TRBV4-3 with TRBJ2-1; 8 nucleotides align to TRBD2. The J segment lost 4 bases and the V segment lost 4 bases, leaving 6 bases of the junction unmatched. Germline CDR1 LGHNA, CDR2 YSLEER. CDR3 size: 15 residues. The CDR3 loop is CASSRVLAEYNEQFF. CDR3 DNA: TGCGCCAGCAGCCGGGTACTAGCGGAGTACAATGAGCAGTTCTTC.

Many counts were recorded for this clonotype. This sequence joins TRBV7-2 and TRBJ1-1, with a weak D call TRBD1 (5 bases). CDR3 length: 14 amino acids. The germline gives CDR1 SGHTA, CDR2 FQGNSA. With 5 bases removed from V and 3 bases from J, the gap between germline ends came to 13 bases. In DNA form, the CDR3 reads TGTGCCAGCAGCACCCGACGGGGGGACACTGAAGCTTTCTTT. Translation gives CASSTRRGDTEAFF.

This clonotype was picked up many times. V is TRBV7-2 and J is TRBJ2-3; no reliable D call. The CDR3 extends over 13 amino acids. Germline values: CDR1 SGHTA, CDR2 FQGNSA. Trimming removed 4 bases at V and 5 bases at J, with 10 bases between. This chain's CDR3 is CASSSHFEDTQYF. CDR3 DNA: TGTGCCAGCAGCTCTCACTTCGAAGATACGCAGTATTTT.

This clonotype was counted between two and nine times. The J gene is TRBJ2-1, the V gene TRBV5-6; either TRBD1 or TRBD2 may fit D (5 bases each). CDR1 is SGHDT, CDR2 YYEEEE, per germline. V lost 2 bases to trimming and J lost 5 bases, with 14 bases between them. This CDR3 is 15 amino acids long. CDR3 in amino acids: CASSLEGRKNNEQFF. In DNA form, the CDR3 reads TGTGCCAGCAGCTTAGAGGGACGCAAGAACAATGAGCAGTTCTTC.

This chain joins TRBV5-1 and TRBJ1-3; perhaps TRBD1 as D (5 bases). Looked up from germline, CDR1 is SGHRS and CDR2 is YFSETQ. The ends were cut back, 2 bases at V and 0 bases at J, with 24 bases in the middle. CDR3 size: 20 residues. The CDR3 region is CASSLTRTEVGAPSGNTIYF. The CDR3, as DNA: TGCGCCAGCAGCTTAACGAGGACGGAGGTAGGGGCCCCCTCTGGAAACACCATATATTTT.

The V and J genes are TRBV9 and TRBJ2-1, with 8 bases fitting TRBD2. The J segment lost 10 bases and the V segment lost 3 bases, leaving 18 bases of the junction unmatched. This CDR3 has 17 residues. Germline CDR1 SGDLS, CDR2 YYNGEE. For the CDR3, the DNA is TGTGCCAGCAGCGCAAAACCCGCGGGACTAGGGGGTTACGAGCAGTTCTTC. Amino acid sequence: CASSAKPAGLGGYEQFF.

This clonotype appeared many times. V is TRBV12-3 or TRBV12-4 and J is TRBJ1-1; D is perhaps TRBD1 (5 bases). Trimming cost V 2 bases and J 4 bases, with 8 bases left between them. The CDR3 contains 13 residues. CDR3: CASSLRGGTEAFF. CDR3 DNA sequence: TGTGCCAGCAGTTTACGGGGCGGCACTGAAGCTTTCTTT.

This clonotype was recorded a few times. This chain connects TRBV5-4 to TRBJ1-2; 8 bases align to TRBD1. The V gene's germline CDR1 is SGHNT and CDR2 YYREEE (reference sequence). V trimming: 3 bases; J trimming: 2 bases; junction bases outside the gene matches: 6. The CDR3 covers 15 residues. CDR3 nucleotides: TGTGCCAGCAGCTCAGGACAGGGAGTAAACTATGGCTACACCTTC. Amino acid sequence: CASSSGQGVNYGYTF.

The CDR3, as DNA: TGTGCCAGCAGCCGAGGCGGGGGTTTCGCAGACTCTGGAAACACCATATATTTT. It specifies CASSRGGGFADSGNTIYF. This chain joins TRBV11-2 and TRBJ1-3; D possibly corresponds to TRBD1 (5 bases). This CDR3 region has 18 residues. Trimming left V 5 bases short and J 0 bases short, with 20 bases between. Germline V lookup: CDR1 SGHAT, CDR2 FQNNGV.

This clonotype was detected ten times or more. Its ends do not fully match the called genes, so a read error is possible. The rearrangement links TRBV12-3 or TRBV12-4 to TRBJ2-3, with TRBD2 matching 10 bases. The CDR3 spans 15 residues. The chain's CDR3 is CASSLAGVRTDTQYF. CDR3 nucleotide sequence: TGTGCCAGCAGTCTAGCGGGGGTGCGCACAGATACGCAGTATTTT.

The chain is built from TRBV28 and TRBJ1-2, with D perhaps TRBD1 (5 bases). CDR1 and CDR2 from the germline V gene are MDHEN and SYDVKM. The CDR3 runs to 13 residues. The germline V and J ends were trimmed by 4 bases and 7 bases, with 13 bases remaining between them. CDR3 nucleotide sequence: TGTGCCAGCAGTTCGGGACCCCAGGGTGGCTACACCTTC. Translation: CASSSGPQGGYTF.

This clonotype was observed a handful of times. V is TRBV5-1 and J is TRBJ1-2; D not resolved. CDR3 length equals 14 residues. V was pared by 0 bases and J by 4 bases, with 10 bases between. Germline loops: CDR1 SGHRS, CDR2 YFSETQ. CDR3 coding DNA: TGCGCCAGCAGCTTGGAGGGTATCTTCTATGGCTACACCTTC. It codes for CASSLEGIFYGYTF.

The V and J genes are TRBV29-1 and TRBJ2-2; D remains ambiguous. The ends were cut back, 7 bases at V and 7 bases at J, with 16 bases in the middle. Germline V CDR1 and CDR2: SQVTM, ANQGSEA. The CDR3 sequence is 13 residues long. The CDR3 loop is CSAGVDGHGELFF. The CDR3 nucleotides read TGCAGCGCTGGGGTCGACGGTCACGGGGAGCTGTTTTTT.

At least ten counts were recorded for this clonotype. The CDR3 sequence is CASSTRGEGEQFF. For the CDR3, the DNA is TGTGCCAGCAGTACCCGGGGAGAGGGTGAGCAGTTCTTC. The chain couples TRBV6-1 to TRBJ2-1; D is perhaps TRBD2 (5 bases). Trimming shortened V by 5 bases and J by 9 bases, and 14 bases separated the two germline ends. The CDR3 spans 13 residues. Germline CDR1 is MNHNS and CDR2 is SASEGT.

This clonotype showed up many times. The V call is TRBV6-2 or TRBV6-3, the J call TRBJ2-7; the D is unclear. Trimming shortened V by 0 bases and J by 1 base, and 1 base separated the two germline ends. Per the germline V gene, CDR1 is MNHEY and CDR2 is SVGEGT. The CDR3 sequence is 12 residues long. CDR3 protein: CASSYSSYEQYF. The CDR3 nucleotides are TGTGCCAGCAGTTACTCGTCCTACGAGCAGTACTTC.

This clonotype was counted between two and nine times. The chain uses TRBV28 and TRBJ2-7; the D is unclear. Germline V gene data show CDR1 as MDHEN and CDR2 as SYDVKM. The CDR3 extends over 11 amino acids. V was trimmed by 7 bases and J by 5 bases, leaving 9 bases between them. CDR3 bases: TGTGCCAGCACCTCTCGCGACGAGCAGTACTTC. As protein: CASTSRDEQYF. Combining the CDR3 with reference TRBV28 and TRBJ2-7 gives the whole variable domain DVKVTQSSRYLVKRTGEKVFLECVQDMDHENMFWYRQDPGLGLRLIYFSYDVKMKEKGDIPEGYSVSREKKERFSLILESASTNQTSMYLCASTSRDEQYFGPGTRLTVT.

This clonotype was detected ten times or more. The chain links TRBV2 to TRBJ1-2; D might be TRBD1 (6 bases). Per germline, CDR1 SNHLY and CDR2 FYNNEI. The V end lost 2 bases, the J end lost 4 bases, and 11 bases lay between the germline ends. This CDR3 spans 14 amino acids. CDR3 nucleotide sequence: TGTGCCAGCAGTGAAAACGGACAGCCCTATGGCTACACCTTC. The encoded protein is CASSENGQPYGYTF.

For this clonotype: This sequence may be a read error, since a much larger clone differs from it by one base. The J gene is TRBJ2-3, the V gene TRBV12-3 or TRBV12-4; 7 positions match TRBD1. The CDR3 loop spans 16 amino acids. The chain's CDR3 is CASSYYRTGSTDTRYF. CDR3 sequence (DNA): TGTGCCAGCAGTTACTACCGGACAGGTTCCACAGATACGCGGTATTTT.

This clonotype appeared many times. This chain links TRBV20-1 with TRBJ2-1; 11 bases map to TRBD1. The CDR3 sequence is 15 residues long. Germline CDR1 reads DFQATT; CDR2 reads SNEGSKA (reference sequence). V gave up 1 base and J gave up 4 bases; unmatched junction bases: 3. CDR3 DNA: TGCAGTGCTAGAGGAGGGGACAGGGGGTACAATGAGCAGTTCTTC. It encodes CSARGGDRGYNEQFF.

This clonotype was counted ten times or more. The chain uses TRBV12-3 or TRBV12-4 and TRBJ2-3; 13 nucleotides align to TRBD2. The CDR3 loop spans 17 amino acids. J was trimmed by 3 bases and V by 3 bases; bases with no gene match: 6. The CDR3 region is CASSFPTSGGATDTQYF. CDR3 nucleotides: TGTGCCAGCAGTTTTCCTACTAGCGGGGGGGCTACAGATACGCAGTATTTT.

This clonotype was seen more than once but under ten times. V gene TRBV28 combines with J gene TRBJ2-1; TRBD2 matches 10 bases. After removal of 1 base from V and 4 bases from J, the junction contained 7 bases not matched to a gene. This CDR3 has 17 residues. Germline CDR1 MDHEN, CDR2 SYDVKM. CDR3 nucleotide sequence: TGTGCCAGCAGTTTATCGGGACTAGCGCAATGGTACAATGAGCAGTTCTTC. Encoded protein: CASSLSGLAQWYNEQFF.

This clonotype has more than one count but fewer than ten. The J gene is TRBJ2-4, the V gene TRBV5-1; 14 nucleotides line up with TRBD2. CDR1 SGHRS and CDR2 YFSETQ come from the germline V gene. V shed 4 bases and J 0 bases; nucleotides not matched to a gene: 6. The CDR3 consists of 18 residues. The DNA for the CDR3 is TGCGCCAGCAGCGGGGGACTAGCGGGGGTACTAGCCAAAAACATTCAGTACTTC. Its translation is CASSGGLAGVLAKNIQYF.

This clonotype appeared many times. In DNA, the CDR3 is TGCGCCAGCAGCCAAGAGGGATTCAATCAGCCCCAGCATTTT. This encodes CASSQEGFNQPQHF. The V and J genes are TRBV4-3 and TRBJ1-5; D unresolved. Germline CDR1 and CDR2: LGHNA and YSLEER. With 0 bases removed from V and 3 bases from J, the gap between germline ends came to 6 bases. The CDR3 is made up of 14 amino acids.

The table lists this clonotype with a few counts. The chain carries TRBV7-9 and TRBJ2-5, with 13 positions matching TRBD2. V lost 5 bases and J lost 4; bases outside the gene matches: 13. The CDR3 runs 18 residues. Germline V gives CDR1 SEHNR, CDR2 FQNEAQ (reference sequence). Here the CDR3 reads CASSIRPRTSGSLETQYF. In DNA form, the CDR3 reads TGTGCCAGCAGCATAAGACCCAGGACTAGCGGGAGTTTAGAGACCCAGTACTTC.